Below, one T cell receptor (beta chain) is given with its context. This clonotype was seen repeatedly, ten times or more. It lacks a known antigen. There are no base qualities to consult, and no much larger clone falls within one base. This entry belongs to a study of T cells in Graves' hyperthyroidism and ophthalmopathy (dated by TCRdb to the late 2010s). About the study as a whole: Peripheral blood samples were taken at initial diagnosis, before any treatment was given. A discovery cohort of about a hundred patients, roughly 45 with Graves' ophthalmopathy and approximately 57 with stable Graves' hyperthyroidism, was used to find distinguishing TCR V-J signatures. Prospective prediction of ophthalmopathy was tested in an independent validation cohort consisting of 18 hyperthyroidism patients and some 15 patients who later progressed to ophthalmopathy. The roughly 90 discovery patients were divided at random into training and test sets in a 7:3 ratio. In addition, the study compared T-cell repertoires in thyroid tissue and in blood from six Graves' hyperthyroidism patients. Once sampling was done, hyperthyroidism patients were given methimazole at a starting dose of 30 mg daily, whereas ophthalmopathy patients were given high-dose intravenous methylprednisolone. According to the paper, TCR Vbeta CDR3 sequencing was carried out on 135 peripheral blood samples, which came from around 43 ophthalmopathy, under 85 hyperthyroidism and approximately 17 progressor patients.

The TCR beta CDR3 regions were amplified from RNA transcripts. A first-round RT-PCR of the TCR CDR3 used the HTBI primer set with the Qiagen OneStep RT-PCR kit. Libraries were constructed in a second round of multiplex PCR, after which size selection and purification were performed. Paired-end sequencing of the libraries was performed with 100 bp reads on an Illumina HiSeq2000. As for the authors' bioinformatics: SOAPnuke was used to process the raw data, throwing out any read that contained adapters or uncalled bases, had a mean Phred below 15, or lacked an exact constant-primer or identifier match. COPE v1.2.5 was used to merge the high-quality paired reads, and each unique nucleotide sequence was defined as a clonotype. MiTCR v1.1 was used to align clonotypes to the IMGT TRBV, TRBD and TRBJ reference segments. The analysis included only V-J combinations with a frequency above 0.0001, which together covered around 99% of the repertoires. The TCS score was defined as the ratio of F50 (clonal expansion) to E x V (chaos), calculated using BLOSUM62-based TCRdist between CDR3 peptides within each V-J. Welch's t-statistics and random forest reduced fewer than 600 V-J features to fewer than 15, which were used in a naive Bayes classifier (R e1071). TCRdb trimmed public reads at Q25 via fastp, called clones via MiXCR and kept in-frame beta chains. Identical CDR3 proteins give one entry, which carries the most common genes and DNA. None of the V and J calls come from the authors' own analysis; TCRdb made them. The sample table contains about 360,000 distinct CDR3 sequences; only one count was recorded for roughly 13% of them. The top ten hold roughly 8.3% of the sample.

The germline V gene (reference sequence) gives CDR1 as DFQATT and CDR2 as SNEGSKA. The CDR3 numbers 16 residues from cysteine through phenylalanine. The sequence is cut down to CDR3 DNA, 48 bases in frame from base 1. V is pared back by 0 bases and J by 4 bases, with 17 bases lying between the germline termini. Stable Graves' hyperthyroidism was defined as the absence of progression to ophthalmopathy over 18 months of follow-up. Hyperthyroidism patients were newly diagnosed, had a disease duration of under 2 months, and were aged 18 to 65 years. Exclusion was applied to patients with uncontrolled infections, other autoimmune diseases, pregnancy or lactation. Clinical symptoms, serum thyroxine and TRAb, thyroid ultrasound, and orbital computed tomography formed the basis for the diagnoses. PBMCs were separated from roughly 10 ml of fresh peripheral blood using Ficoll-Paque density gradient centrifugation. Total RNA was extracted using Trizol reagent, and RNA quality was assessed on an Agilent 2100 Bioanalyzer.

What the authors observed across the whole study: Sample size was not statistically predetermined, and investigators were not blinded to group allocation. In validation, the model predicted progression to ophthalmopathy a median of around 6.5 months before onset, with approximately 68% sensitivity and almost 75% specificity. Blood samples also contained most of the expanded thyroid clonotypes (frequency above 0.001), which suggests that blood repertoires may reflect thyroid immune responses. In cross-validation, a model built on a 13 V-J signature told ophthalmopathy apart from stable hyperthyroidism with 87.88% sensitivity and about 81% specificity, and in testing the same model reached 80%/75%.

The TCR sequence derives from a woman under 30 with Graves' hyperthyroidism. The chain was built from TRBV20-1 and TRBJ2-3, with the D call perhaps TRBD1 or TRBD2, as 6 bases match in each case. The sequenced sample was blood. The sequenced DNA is TGCAGTGCTAGAGAGGGCTGGCCCCGGGGGCCAGATACGCAGTATTTT. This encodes CSAREGWPRGPDTQYF.